Here is one T cell receptor (beta chain) with its context. Its target is not known. Repertoires were sampled repeatedly during chemoradiotherapy. This sample stems from a study of chemoradiotherapy in HPV16-positive cancers. Here immunoSEQ multiplex PCR was the method, and the copy in TCRdb shows in-frame clones only, minus some. The table lists tens of thousands of clones, about nine tenths of them singletons. Trimming at V came to 1 base and at J to 10 bases, leaving 16 bases not matched to a gene. Germline CDR1 is MNHEY and CDR2 is SMNVEV (reference sequence). CDR3 length: 18 residues. Study-level results: HPV-responsive T-cell expansion during chemoradiotherapy was linked to improved recurrence-free survival in HPV16-positive patients. Candidate HPV-specific clones and E7-related TCR motifs grew in tumor during treatment.

Here the sequenced sample was blood, taken from a patient who underwent chemoradiotherapy. This TCR was recovered from a human donor with HPV-associated anogenital cancer. The chain combines TRBV27 with TRBJ2-1; TRBD2 matches 10 bases. In DNA form, the CDR3 reads TGTGCCAGCAGTTTATTCTCCTCCCCAGCGGGAGGGCGCGGGGAGCAGTTCTTC. Translating it yields CASSLFSSPAGGRGEQFF.